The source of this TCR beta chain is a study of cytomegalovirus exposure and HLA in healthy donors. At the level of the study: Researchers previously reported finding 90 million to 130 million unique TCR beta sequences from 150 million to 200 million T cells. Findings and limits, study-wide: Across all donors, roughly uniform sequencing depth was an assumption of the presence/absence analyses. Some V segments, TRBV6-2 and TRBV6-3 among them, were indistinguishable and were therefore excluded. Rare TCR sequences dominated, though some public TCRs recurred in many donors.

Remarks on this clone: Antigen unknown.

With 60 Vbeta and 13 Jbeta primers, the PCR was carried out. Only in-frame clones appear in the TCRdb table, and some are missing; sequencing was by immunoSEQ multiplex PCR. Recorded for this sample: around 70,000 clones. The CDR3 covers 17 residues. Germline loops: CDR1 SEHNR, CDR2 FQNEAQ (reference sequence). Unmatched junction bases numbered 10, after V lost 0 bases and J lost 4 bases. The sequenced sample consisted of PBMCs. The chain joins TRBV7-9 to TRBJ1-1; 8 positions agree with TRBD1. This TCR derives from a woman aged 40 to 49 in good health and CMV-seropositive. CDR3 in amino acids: CASSLAWAGGGGTEAFF. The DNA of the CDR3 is TGTGCCAGCAGCTTAGCGTGGGCAGGGGGCGGTGGCACTGAAGCTTTCTTT. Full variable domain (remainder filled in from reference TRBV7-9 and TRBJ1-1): DTGVSQNPRHKITKRGQNVTFRCDPISEHNRLYWYRQTLGQGPEFLTYFQNEAQLEKSRLLSDRFSAERPKGSFSTLEIQRTEQGDSAMYLCASSLAWAGGGGTEAFFGQGTRLTVV.